The next 29 T cell receptor beta chains were all read from a single sample in a study of control samples from healthy donors and cancer patients. Using immunoSEQ multiplex PCR, the repertoire was profiled, and TCRdb retains in-frame clones only, with some absent. The data contain about 44,000 clones, over 65% of them seen just once; the ten biggest clones take up roughly a sixth. The sequencing input was formalin-fixed, paraffin-embedded tissue. These receptors came from a male donor with melanoma.

The V and J genes are TRBV6-5 and TRBJ2-3; TRBD2 matches at 10 bases. The trim removed 5 bases at V and 6 bases at J, leaving 2 bases unmatched. The CDR3 runs to 13 residues. Germline assignment: CDR1 MNHEY and CDR2 SVGAGI. The CDR3 protein is CASSPSGSDTQYF. The CDR3 bases are TGTGCCAGCAGTCCTAGCGGGAGTGATACGCAGTATTTT.

This chain connects TRBV28 to TRBJ2-7; D call uncertain. Deletions cut 6 bases from V and 3 bases from J, with 3 bases between. The CDR3 is 10 amino acids. CDR1 and CDR2 from the germline V gene are MDHEN and SYDVKM. CDR3 DNA sequence: TGTGCCAGCAGCGGCTACGAGCAGTACTTC. Amino acid sequence: CASSGYEQYF.

In its sample, this clone is medium-sized (0.01 to 0.1%). This chain uses TRBV2 with TRBJ1-1; TRBD1 is a possible D gene (6 bases). V was pared by 6 bases and J by 0 bases, with 14 bases between. The CDR3 sequence is 15 residues long. The germline gives CDR1 SNHLY, CDR2 FYNNEI. CDR3 nucleotide sequence: TGTGCCAGCAGGGACCCACAGGGAGTGAACACTGAAGCTTTCTTT. Protein sequence: CASRDPQGVNTEAFF.

This chain connects TRBV6-1 to TRBJ2-7; D not resolved. Germline values: CDR1 MNHNS, CDR2 SASEGT. CDR3 size: 14 residues. The V and J ends lost 1 base and 4 bases respectively, with 11 bases between them. The CDR3 reads CASSEVGRRYEQYF. CDR3 bases: TGTGCCAGCAGTGAAGTCGGGCGTCGATACGAGCAGTACTTC.

The chain combines TRBV24-1 with TRBJ2-5; D unresolved. Per the germline V gene, CDR1 is KGHDR and CDR2 is SFDVKD. The CDR3 totals 14 residues. V lost 2 bases to trimming and J lost 7 bases, with 13 bases between them. CDR3 loop: CATSDSDLRRTQYF. CDR3 in DNA: TGTGCCACCAGTGATTCGGACCTCCGGCGGACCCAGTACTTC.

V is TRBV2 and J is TRBJ2-2, with 9 bases matching TRBD2. Germline CDR1 and CDR2: SNHLY and FYNNEI. This CDR3 region has 15 residues. V shed 4 bases and J 2 bases; nucleotides not matched to a gene: 2. The DNA of the CDR3 is TGTGCCAGCAGTGCGACTAGCGGTAACACCGGGGAGCTGTTTTTT. It encodes CASSATSGNTGELFF. Full variable domain (missing parts from reference TRBV2 and TRBJ2-2): EPEVTQTPSHQVTQMGQEVILRCVPISNHLYFYWYRQILGQKVEFLVSFYNNEISEKSEIFDDQFSVERPDGSNFTLKIRSTKLEDSAMYFCASSATSGNTGELFFGEGSRLTVL.

In its sample, this clone was seen once. At one of its ends the junction is not consistent with the germline gene, which may arise from a read error. The chain employs TRBV30 and TRBJ1-1; TRBD1 matches 7 bases. This CDR3 is built from 16 residues. Germline CDR1 is GTSNPN and CDR2 is SVGIG (reference sequence). Here the CDR3 DNA reads TGTGCCTGGAGTGTACGGGTGCAGGGGGGGAACTCTGAAGCTTTCTTT. Protein product: CAWSVRVQGGNSEAFF.

J is TRBJ2-1 and V is TRBV6-5, with 9 bases lining up with TRBD1. Germline values: CDR1 MNHEY, CDR2 SVGAGI. There are 15 residues in the CDR3. J gave up 0 bases and V 7 bases, and 4 bases lay outside the gene matches. DNA of the CDR3: TGTGCCAGCACCCTGACAGGGGGCTCCTACAATGAGCAGTTCTTC. This encodes CASTLTGGSYNEQFF.

J is TRBJ2-7 and V is TRBV28; D possibly uses TRBD1 or TRBD2 (5 bases each). V lost 5 bases, J lost 3 bases, and 23 bases lay in between. The CDR3 has 17 residues. Looked up from germline, CDR1 is MDHEN and CDR2 is SYDVKM. CDR3 bases: TGTGCCAGCAGTGCTCCGGGACGCCTAAGCCCGAACTACGAGCAGTACTTC. It is translated as CASSAPGRLSPNYEQYF.

This clone has more than one count but fewer than ten. This rearrangement joins TRBV2 to TRBJ2-4, with no clear D. The CDR3 is made up of 13 amino acids. Trimming removed 7 bases from V and 5 bases from J, with 12 bases in between. Germline V CDR1 and CDR2: SNHLY, FYNNEI. This CDR3 is CASKKPGENIQYF. The CDR3 DNA is TGTGCCAGCAAAAAGCCAGGAGAAAACATTCAGTACTTC.

The gene calls are TRBV9 and TRBJ2-3; 14 bases fit TRBD2. This CDR3 has 18 amino acids. The V gene's germline CDR1 is SGDLS and CDR2 YYNGEE. V lost 4 bases to trimming and J lost 6 bases; unmatched junction nucleotides: 13. CDR3 DNA sequence: TGTGCCAGCAGCCCAGGGACTAGCGGGAGTCTATCGAGGGATACGCAGTATTTT. Translated: CASSPGTSGSLSRDTQYF.

Worth noting for this clone: Other DNA sequences in this sample translate to the same CDR3. V is TRBV6-5 and J is TRBJ1-2; maybe TRBD1 (5 bases). CDR3 length equals 15 residues. Germline assignment: CDR1 MNHEY and CDR2 SVGAGI. Trimming took 7 bases from V and 4 from J, leaving 19 bases between them. CDR3 protein: CASTPASTAGYGYTF. The DNA for the CDR3 is TGTGCCAGCACGCCTGCGTCGACAGCCGGCTATGGCTACACCTTC.

V usage is TRBV6-2 or TRBV6-3 and J usage is TRBJ2-1; 9 bases fit TRBD2. There are 16 residues in the CDR3. Germline V gives CDR1 MNHEY, CDR2 SVGEGT. Germline trimming cut 5 bases from V and 2 bases from J; bases unmatched to any gene: 7. CDR3 amino acids: CASSPRTSATYNEQFF. The CDR3 DNA reads TGTGCCAGCAGTCCGCGGACTAGCGCCACCTACAATGAGCAGTTCTTC.

This rearrangement joins TRBV7-9 to TRBJ1-2; D possibly corresponds to TRBD1 (5 bases). Germline lookup yields CDR1 SEHNR and CDR2 FQNEAQ (reference sequence). The CDR3 is 12 amino acids. V lost 4 bases to trimming and J lost 4 bases, with 7 bases between them. The CDR3 region has the DNA TGTGCCAGCAGCTCGGACACCTATGGCTACACCTTC. Amino acids: CASSSDTYGYTF.

This sequence joins TRBV3-1 (or the pseudogene TRBV3-2) and TRBJ2-5, with 9 bases that match TRBD2. CDR1 LGHDT and CDR2 YNNKEL come from the germline V gene (reference sequence). Trimming cost V 1 base and J 0 bases; bases outside gene matches: 9. CDR3 size: 18 residues. CDR3 nucleotide sequence: TGTGCCAGCAGCCAAGGCGCCCGGGCGGGGGGGTACCAAGAGACCCAGTACTTC. Translated: CASSQGARAGGYQETQYF.

J is TRBJ2-5 and V is TRBV4-1; D possibly uses TRBD1 or TRBD2 (5 bases each). The V gene lost 1 base and the J gene lost 8 bases, with 11 bases spanning the gap. Germline CDR1 and CDR2: MGHRA and YSYEKL. The CDR3 sequence is 13 residues long. Here the CDR3 reads CASSQGLGDTQYF. The CDR3, as DNA: TGCGCCAGCAGCCAAGGCTTGGGGGACACCCAGTACTTC.

This clone was recorded a few times. The chain uses TRBV28 and TRBJ1-6; D unclear. In germline, CDR1 is MDHEN, CDR2 SYDVKM. V lost 4 bases and J lost 7, with 5 bases in between. This CDR3 comprises 12 residues. The CDR3 loop reads CASSWTNSPLHF. The CDR3, as DNA: TGTGCCAGCAGTTGGACCAATTCACCCCTCCACTTT.

The chain joins TRBV7-9 to TRBJ1-3; D not resolved. This CDR3 contains 15 residues. Trimming pared 1 base from V and 0 bases from J, leaving 7 bases between. Per the germline V gene, CDR1 is SEHNR and CDR2 is FQNEAQ (reference sequence). The CDR3 reads CASSLGTSSGNTIYF. DNA of the CDR3: TGTGCCAGCAGCTTAGGGACTTCCTCTGGAAACACCATATATTTT.

This clone was picked up a small number of times. V gene TRBV7-7 combines with J gene TRBJ2-2; 11 bases fit TRBD1. The V and J ends lost 4 bases and 6 bases, in that order; junction bases with no gene match: 7. The CDR3 length is 16 residues. Germline CDR1 SSHAT, CDR2 FNYEAQ (reference sequence). The DNA of the CDR3 is TGTGCCAGCAGCTCCCGGGGGGACAGGGGGTCCGGGGAGCTGTTTTTT. Translation gives CASSSRGDRGSGELFF.

The rearrangement uses TRBV2 and TRBJ2-7; TRBD2 agrees at 8 bases. The length of the CDR3 is 13 residues. CDR1 is SNHLY, CDR2 FYNNEI, per germline. Trimming cost V 10 bases and J 2 bases; bases outside gene matches: 7. The CDR3 loop is CAITSGGAYEQYF. The CDR3 DNA is TGTGCCATCACGTCGGGGGGGGCCTACGAGCAGTACTTC. The full variable domain, completed using reference TRBV2 and TRBJ2-7, is EPEVTQTPSHQVTQMGQEVILRCVPISNHLYFYWYRQILGQKVEFLVSFYNNEISEKSEIFDDQFSVERPDGSNFTLKIRSTKLEDSAMYFCAITSGGAYEQYFGPGTRLTVT.

This clone was detected a few times. The rearrangement uses TRBV6-2 or TRBV6-3 and TRBJ2-5, with 7 bases fitting TRBD1. V lost 2 bases and J lost 5; bases outside the gene matches: 8. The CDR3 runs 15 residues. Germline V CDR1 and CDR2: MNHEY, SVGEGT. The CDR3 DNA sequence: TGTGCCAGCAGTTACAGGACAGGCCTGGGGGAGACCCAGTACTTC. Translating gives CASSYRTGLGETQYF.

This clone was recorded a few times. The chain recombines TRBV12-3 or TRBV12-4 with TRBJ1-1; 7 positions match TRBD1. The trim removed 7 bases at V and 4 bases at J, leaving 6 bases unmatched. The CDR3 is 13 residues long. CDR3 sequence (DNA): TGTGCCAGCAACAGGGGAAAGGTCACTGAAGCTTTCTTT. It is translated as CASNRGKVTEAFF.

CDR3 bases: TGTGCCAGTAGTATAAGGCATTACTACGAGCAGTACTTC. It yields the protein CASSIRHYYEQYF. This chain uses TRBV19 with TRBJ2-7; D is uncertain. V dropped 2 bases and J dropped 3 bases, with 8 bases sitting between them. Germline CDR1 and CDR2: LNHDA and SQIVND (reference sequence). CDR3 size: 13 residues.

The chain uses TRBV10-3 and TRBJ2-5; a possible D gene is TRBD1 (6 bases). The CDR3 consists of 16 residues. Trimming shortened V by 6 bases and J by 4 bases, and 21 bases separated the two germline ends. CDR1 ENHRY and CDR2 SYGVKD come from the germline V gene. DNA for the CDR3: TGTGCCATCAGCGCAACCCGGGACACAGGACTAGAGACCCAGTACTTC. Its protein is CAISATRDTGLETQYF.

The rearrangement links TRBV28 to TRBJ1-5; D is perhaps TRBD1 (6 bases). CDR1 is MDHEN, CDR2 SYDVKM, per germline. This CDR3 has 15 residues. V was clipped by 7 bases and J by 0 bases, with 13 bases between them. This CDR3 reads CASKRGGNSNQPQHF. The CDR3 DNA reads TGTGCCAGCAAAAGGGGGGGGAATAGCAATCAGCCCCAGCATTTT.

Points on this clone: At the DNA level, this CDR3 is encoded by other sequences in the same sample as well. This sequence joins TRBV19 and TRBJ2-1; TRBD2 agrees at 12 bases. Per germline, CDR1 LNHDA and CDR2 SQIVND (reference sequence). The V and J ends lost 8 bases and 13 bases, in that order; junction bases with no gene match: 9. The CDR3 contains 13 residues. The chain's CDR3 is CASGLAGFREQFF. The DNA of the CDR3 is TGTGCCAGTGGACTAGCGGGGTTCAGAGAACAGTTCTTC.

The V and J genes are TRBV27 and TRBJ2-5; TRBD2 matches at 10 bases. Germline values: CDR1 MNHEY, CDR2 SMNVEV (reference sequence). J lost 2 bases, V lost 2 bases, and 5 bases had no gene match. The CDR3 is 16 amino acids. CDR3 loop: CASSLRAGGRQETQYF. CDR3 sequence (DNA): TGTGCCAGCAGTTTACGAGCGGGAGGGAGGCAAGAGACCCAGTACTTC.

This chain joins TRBV28 and TRBJ2-7; 10 nucleotides align to TRBD2. V shed 7 bases and J 5 bases; nucleotides not matched to a gene: 14. CDR1 and CDR2 from the germline V gene are MDHEN and SYDVKM. The CDR3 consists of 16 residues. CDR3 sequence (DNA): TGTGCCAGCAACAACGTCGGGCTAGCGGGAGTCCACGAGCAGTACTTC. It encodes CASNNVGLAGVHEQYF.

This clone has just a few counts. V is TRBV19 and J is TRBJ1-5; D call uncertain. The ends were cut back, 4 bases at V and 3 bases at J, with 10 bases in the middle. The CDR3 spans 14 residues. CDR1 and CDR2 (germline): LNHDA, SQIVND (reference sequence). CDR3 DNA: TGTGCCAGTAGTAGTGGGCAGTTCAATCAGCCCCAGCATTTT. As protein: CASSSGQFNQPQHF.